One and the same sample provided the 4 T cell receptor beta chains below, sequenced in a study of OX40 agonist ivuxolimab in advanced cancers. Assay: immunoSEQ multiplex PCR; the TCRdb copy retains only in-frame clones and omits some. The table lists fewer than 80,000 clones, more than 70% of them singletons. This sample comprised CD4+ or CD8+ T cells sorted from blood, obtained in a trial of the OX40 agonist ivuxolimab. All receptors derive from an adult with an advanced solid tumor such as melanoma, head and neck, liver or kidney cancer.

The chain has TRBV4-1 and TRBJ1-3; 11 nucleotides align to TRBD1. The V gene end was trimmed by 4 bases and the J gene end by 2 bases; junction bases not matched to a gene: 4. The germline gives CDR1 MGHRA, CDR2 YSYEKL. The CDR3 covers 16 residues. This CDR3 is CASSRGQGGTGNTIYF. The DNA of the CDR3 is TGCGCCAGCAGCCGGGGACAGGGGGGAACTGGAAACACCATATATTTT.

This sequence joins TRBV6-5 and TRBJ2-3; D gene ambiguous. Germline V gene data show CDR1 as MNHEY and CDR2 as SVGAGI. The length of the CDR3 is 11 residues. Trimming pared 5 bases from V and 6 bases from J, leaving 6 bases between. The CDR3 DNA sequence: TGTGCCAGCAGTCTACTGGATACGCAGTATTTT. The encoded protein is CASSLLDTQYF.

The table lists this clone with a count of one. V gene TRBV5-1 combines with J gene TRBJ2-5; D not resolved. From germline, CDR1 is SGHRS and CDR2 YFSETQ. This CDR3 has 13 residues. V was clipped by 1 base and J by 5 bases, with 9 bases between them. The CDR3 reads CASSLLRGETQYF. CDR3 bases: TGCGCCAGCAGCTTGCTGAGAGGCGAGACCCAGTACTTC.

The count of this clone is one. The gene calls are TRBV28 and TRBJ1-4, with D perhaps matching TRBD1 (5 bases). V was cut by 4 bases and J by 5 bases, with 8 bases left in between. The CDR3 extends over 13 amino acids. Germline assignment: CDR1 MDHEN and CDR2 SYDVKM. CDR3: CASSSWDNEKLFF. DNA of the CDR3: TGTGCCAGCAGTTCCTGGGACAATGAAAAACTGTTTTTT.